The entry that follows covers one T cell receptor beta chain sequence. Its antigen remains unidentified. Base-call qualities are not available, and no considerably larger clone is one nucleotide away. The data belong to a study of human T cells and chemical hapten exposure (dated by TCRdb to the early 2020s). For context, the study as a whole: For sensitization, 2% DPC in acetone was applied to a 2 cm by 2 cm area of upper inner arm skin. Throughout the study period of about 23 weeks, patients also received therapeutic DPC doses to the scalp every week. Patch testing was performed on the upper back with Finn chambers containing 0.01% DPC, and the patch tests were scored after 6 days according to International Contact Dermatitis Research Group standards. Alopecia areata with under or over 50% scalp involvement, alopecia totalis and alopecia universalis were represented in the patient cohort, which was mostly female. The libraries were sequenced as a pool, and the TCR yield per sample differed mostly because of small variations in library volumes within the pool. This study followed changes in the peripheral blood TCR repertoire in vivo during primary and secondary sensitization of alopecia patients to the hapten diphenylcyclopropenone (DPC). Blood samples were taken from patients before sensitization (week 0) and at 2, 6 and about 24 weeks after DPC sensitization. Twenty-nine alopecia patients gave blood for TCR sequencing at one to four time points (pre-sensitization, 2, 6 and 24 weeks).

Receptors were amplified or captured by RACE. The listed sequencing device is NextSeq 500. During library preparation, unique molecular identifiers were attached to individual cDNA molecules so that TCRs could be counted quantitatively and reproducibly. Each blood RNA sample was used to sequence both TCR alpha and TCR beta chains. In the authors' own workflow: The median number of TCRs per sample was roughly 100,000, ranging from roughly 23,224 to 690,600. The Decombinator software suite was used to annotate the V, J and CDR3 of the TCR reads. For the PS versus PT1 abundance plots, all samples were subsampled to the same number of TCRs (28,000). Expanded TCRs were defined as absent before sensitization and observed at least eight times at the 2-week time point. TCRdb reprocessed the public reads (quality trimming at Q25 with fastp, clone calling with MiXCR) and kept in-frame beta chains. Here each entry gathers all rows of one CDR3 protein and keeps the most common genes and DNA. What appears here as the V and J calls and clone size reflects TCRdb's work, not the paper's. The sample includes roughly 100,000 distinct CDR3 sequences, with 30% to 35% observed a single time. 2.5% to 3% of the sample is taken by the ten largest.

In light of the paper, this sample's time point label describes: patch test 3, about 24 weeks after DPC sensitization. Read against the paper, the sample's treatment or condition label means: therapeutic diphenylcyclopropenone sensitization with weekly scalp DPC. At each patch-test visit, blood was drawn before the patch test was applied. Eligible patients were aged 18 to 70, diagnosed with alopecia, deemed suitable for DPC therapy, and excluded if pregnant. Total RNA was extracted from unfractionated whole blood collected in Tempus Blood RNA tubes. Study-wide findings and limitations: The number of PT1 expanded TCRs positively correlated with patch test score, significant at thresholds 8, 16 and 32 but not 4. Significantly more large CDR3 similarity clusters were formed by expanded TCRs than by pre-sensitization or healthy control sets, consistent with antigen-driven responses. Because all patients had alopecia, a presumed autoimmune disease, the immune response of the patients might differ from that of healthy individuals. DPC sensitization did not change how many TCRs were above 1 in 1000 frequency, and no evidence was found of alterations in global repertoire structure. After repeated subsampling, the strength of the expansion versus patch-test correlation and the threshold at which it became significant changed.

The cysteine opens and the phenylalanine closes a CDR3 of 14 amino acids. Only the CDR3 DNA is retained, 42 bases long and in frame from the first base. V loses 4 bases of germline sequence and J loses 7 bases, and the interval between the two ends is 13 bases. This TCR came from a man aged 40-49 years with alopecia areata. Some clones in this sample may be carry-over from other donors' samples. The chain is assembled from TRBV12-3 or TRBV12-4 and TRBJ2-2; a weak D assignment points to TRBD1 (6 bases agree). The material was whole blood, obtained in connection with sensitization to the hapten diphenylcyclopropenone (DPC). The CDR3 protein sequence reads: CASSSTGKYGELFF. The DNA sequence is TGTGCCAGCAGTTCTACAGGGAAATACGGGGAGCTGTTTTTT.